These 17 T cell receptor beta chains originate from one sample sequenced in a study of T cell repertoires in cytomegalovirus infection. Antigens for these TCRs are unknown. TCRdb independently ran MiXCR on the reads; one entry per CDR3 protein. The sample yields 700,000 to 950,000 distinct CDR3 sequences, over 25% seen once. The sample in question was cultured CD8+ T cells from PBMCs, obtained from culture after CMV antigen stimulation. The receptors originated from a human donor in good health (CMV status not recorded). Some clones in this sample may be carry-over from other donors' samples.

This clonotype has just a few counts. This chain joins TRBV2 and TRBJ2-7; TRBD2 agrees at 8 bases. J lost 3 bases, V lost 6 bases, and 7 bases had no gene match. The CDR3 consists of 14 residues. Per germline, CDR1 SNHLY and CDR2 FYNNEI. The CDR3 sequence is CASRSGGTLYEQYF. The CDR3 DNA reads TGTGCCAGCAGAAGCGGGGGCACACTCTACGAGCAGTACTTC.

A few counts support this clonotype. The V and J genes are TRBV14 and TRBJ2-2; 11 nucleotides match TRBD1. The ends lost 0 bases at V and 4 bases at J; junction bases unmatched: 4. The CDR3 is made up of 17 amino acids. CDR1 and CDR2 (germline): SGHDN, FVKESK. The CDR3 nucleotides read TGTGCCAGCAGCCAAGATAAAGGGACAGGGGGCACCGGGGAGCTGTTTTTT. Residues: CASSQDKGTGGTGELFF.

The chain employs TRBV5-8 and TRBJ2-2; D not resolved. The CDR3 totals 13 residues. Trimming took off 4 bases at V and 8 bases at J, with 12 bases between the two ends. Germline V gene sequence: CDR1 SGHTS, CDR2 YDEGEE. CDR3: CASSPDSVGELFF. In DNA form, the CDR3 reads TGTGCCAGCAGCCCTGACTCGGTTGGGGAGCTGTTTTTT.

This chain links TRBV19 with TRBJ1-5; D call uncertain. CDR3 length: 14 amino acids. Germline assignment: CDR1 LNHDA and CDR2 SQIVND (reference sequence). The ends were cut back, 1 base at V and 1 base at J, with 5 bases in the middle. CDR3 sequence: CASSIADSNQPQHF. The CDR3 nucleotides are TGTGCCAGTAGTATAGCTGACAGCAATCAGCCCCAGCATTTT.

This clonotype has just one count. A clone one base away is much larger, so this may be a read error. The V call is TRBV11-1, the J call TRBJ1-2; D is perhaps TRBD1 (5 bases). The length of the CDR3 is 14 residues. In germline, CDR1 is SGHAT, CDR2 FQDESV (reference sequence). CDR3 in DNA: TGTGCCAACAGCCCCGATGGGGGACCCTATGGCTACACCTTC. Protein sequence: CANSPDGGPYGYTF.

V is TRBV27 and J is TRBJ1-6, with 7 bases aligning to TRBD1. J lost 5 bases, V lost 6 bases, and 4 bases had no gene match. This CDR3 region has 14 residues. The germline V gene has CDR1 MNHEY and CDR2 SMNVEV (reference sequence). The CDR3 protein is CASRPGTDNSPLHF. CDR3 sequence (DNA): TGTGCCAGCAGACCCGGGACAGATAATTCACCCCTCCACTTT.

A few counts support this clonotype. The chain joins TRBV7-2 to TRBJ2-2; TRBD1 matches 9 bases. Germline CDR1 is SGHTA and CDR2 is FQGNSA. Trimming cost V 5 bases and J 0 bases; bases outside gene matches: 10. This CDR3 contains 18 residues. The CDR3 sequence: CASSLTGTGSPNTGELFF. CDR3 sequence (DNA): TGTGCCAGCAGCCTTACCGGGACAGGGAGTCCGAACACCGGGGAGCTGTTTTTT.

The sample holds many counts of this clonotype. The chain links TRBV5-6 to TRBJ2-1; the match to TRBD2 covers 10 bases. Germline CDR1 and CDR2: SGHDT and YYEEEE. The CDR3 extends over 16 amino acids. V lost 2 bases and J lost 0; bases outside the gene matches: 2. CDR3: CASSFSSGGSYNEQFF. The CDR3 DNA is TGTGCCAGCAGCTTCTCTAGCGGGGGCTCCTACAATGAGCAGTTCTTC. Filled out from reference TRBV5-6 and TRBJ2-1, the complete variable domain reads DAGVTQSPTHLIKTRGQQVTLRCSPKSGHDTVSWYQQALGQGPQFIFQYYEEEERQRGNFPDRFSGHQFPNYSSELNVNALLLGDSALYLCASSFSSGGSYNEQFFGPGTRLTVL.

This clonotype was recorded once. Here the CDR3 DNA reads TGTGCCAGTAGTATAAATGTCTGGGGCCCCCAAGAGACCCAGTACTTC. Translated: CASSINVWGPQETQYF. V is TRBV19 and J is TRBJ2-5, with a tentative D call TRBD1 (5 bases). Germline values: CDR1 LNHDA, CDR2 SQIVND (reference sequence). V dropped 2 bases and J dropped 1 base, with 14 bases sitting between them. The length of the CDR3 is 16 residues.

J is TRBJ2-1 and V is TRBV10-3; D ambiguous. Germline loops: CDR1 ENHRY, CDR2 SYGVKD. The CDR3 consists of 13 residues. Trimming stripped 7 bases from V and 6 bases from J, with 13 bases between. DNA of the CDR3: TGTGCCATCACCCCACCCGACCGCAATGAGCAGTTCTTC. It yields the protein CAITPPDRNEQFF.

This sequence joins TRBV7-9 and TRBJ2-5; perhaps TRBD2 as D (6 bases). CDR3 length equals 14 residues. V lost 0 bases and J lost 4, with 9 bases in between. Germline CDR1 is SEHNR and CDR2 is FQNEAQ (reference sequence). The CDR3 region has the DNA TGTGCCAGCAGCTTAGCTGTGGGAGGAGAGACCCAGTACTTC. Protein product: CASSLAVGGETQYF.

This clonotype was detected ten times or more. In nucleotides, the CDR3 is TGTGCCAGCAGTTCCGCCGAGTGGACCAGGGGGAACTATGGCTACACCTTC. Translated: CASSSAEWTRGNYGYTF. The gene calls are TRBV12-3 or TRBV12-4 and TRBJ1-2; 7 bases line up with TRBD1. This CDR3 spans 17 amino acids. V lost 4 bases, J lost 2 bases, and 13 bases stayed unmatched.

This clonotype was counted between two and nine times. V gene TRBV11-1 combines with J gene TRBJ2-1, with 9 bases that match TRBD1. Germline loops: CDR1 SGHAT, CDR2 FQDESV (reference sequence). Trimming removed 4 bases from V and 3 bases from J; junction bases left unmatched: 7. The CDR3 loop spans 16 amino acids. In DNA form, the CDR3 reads TGTGCCAGCAGCTCCCCCGGGACAGGGATCTACAATGAGCAGTTCTTC. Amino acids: CASSSPGTGIYNEQFF.

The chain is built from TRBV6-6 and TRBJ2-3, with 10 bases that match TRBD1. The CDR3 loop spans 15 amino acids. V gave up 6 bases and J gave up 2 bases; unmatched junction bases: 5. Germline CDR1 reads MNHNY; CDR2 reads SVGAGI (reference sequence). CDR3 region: CASSGQGVNTDTQYF. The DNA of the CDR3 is TGTGCCAGCAGCGGACAGGGGGTGAACACAGATACGCAGTATTTT.

CDR3 protein: CASSPFDTSNTGELFF. The CDR3 bases are TGTGCCAGCAGCCCCTTCGACACGTCTAACACCGGGGAGCTGTTTTTT. This chain connects TRBV7-6 to TRBJ2-2; D gene unclear. The CDR3 spans 16 residues. Trimming cost V 5 bases and J 2 bases, with 15 bases left between them. The germline V gene encodes CDR1 SGHVS and CDR2 FNYEAQ.

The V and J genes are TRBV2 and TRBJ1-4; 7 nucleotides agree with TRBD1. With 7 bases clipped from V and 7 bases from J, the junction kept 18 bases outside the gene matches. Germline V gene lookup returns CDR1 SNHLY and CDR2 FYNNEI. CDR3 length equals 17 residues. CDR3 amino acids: CASNGFMRDSWSEKLFF. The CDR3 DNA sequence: TGTGCCAGCAATGGCTTCATGAGGGACAGTTGGAGTGAAAAACTGTTTTTT.

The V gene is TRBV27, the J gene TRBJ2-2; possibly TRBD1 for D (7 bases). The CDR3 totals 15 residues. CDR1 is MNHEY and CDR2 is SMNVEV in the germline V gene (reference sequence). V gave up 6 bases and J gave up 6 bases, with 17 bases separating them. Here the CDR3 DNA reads TGTGCCAGCAGAGGGGAGACAGGGAGGCCCGGGGAGCTGTTTTTT. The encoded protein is CASRGETGRPGELFF.